A selection of T cell receptor beta chains follows, all from one sample in a study of CD8 T cells in ankylosing spondylitis. TCRdb itself ran the 5' RACE reads through MiXCR, one entry per CDR3 protein. The sample includes about 310,000 distinct CDR3 sequences, about 20% of them seen just once. What was sequenced was blood, either unsorted or a sorted T cell fraction (not recorded which). These TCRs come from a female donor with ankylosing spondylitis or in good health (not recorded which). Each CDR3 is given with its conserved first and last residue.

v_gene: TRBV5-1; j_gene: TRBJ1-5; CDR3aa: CASSFIGGNQPQHF
v_gene: TRBV6-1; j_gene: TRBJ1-6; CDR3aa: CATARTPYNSPLHF
v_gene: TRBV29-1; j_gene: TRBJ1-1; CDR3aa: CSVGAQGGEAFF
v_gene: TRBV2; j_gene: TRBJ1-5; CDR3aa: CASSEALQFQPQHF
v_gene: TRBV7-8; j_gene: TRBJ2-2; CDR3aa: CASSFSGGELFF
v_gene: TRBV9; j_gene: TRBJ2-4; CDR3aa: CASSLDLADPENIQYF
v_gene: TRBV5-5; j_gene: TRBJ2-2; CDR3aa: CASGKGAGNTGELFF
v_gene: TRBV19; j_gene: TRBJ2-2; CDR3aa: CASSSSIGPGELFF
v_gene: TRBV20-1; j_gene: TRBJ1-5; CDR3aa: CSASMGDSNQPQHF
v_gene: TRBV5-1; j_gene: TRBJ1-1; CDR3aa: CASSYLGTAVNTEAFF
v_gene: TRBV6-5; j_gene: TRBJ2-7; CDR3aa: CASSYPGRGYEQYF
v_gene: TRBV3-1; j_gene: TRBJ2-1; CDR3aa: CASSRWASLLAGLYNEQFF
v_gene: TRBV29-1; j_gene: TRBJ1-5; CDR3aa: CSVGAYNQPQHF
v_gene: TRBV7-2; j_gene: TRBJ2-5; CDR3aa: CASSFNRATETQYF
v_gene: TRBV25-1; j_gene: TRBJ1-2; CDR3aa: CASRGDSTWNYGYTF
v_gene: TRBV5-6; j_gene: TRBJ2-1; CDR3aa: CASSPRGVSSYNEQFF
v_gene: TRBV10-3; j_gene: TRBJ2-6; CDR3aa: CAISESIGVGANVLTF
v_gene: TRBV20-1; j_gene: TRBJ2-1; CDR3aa: CSAFPPRPGTPNEQFF
v_gene: TRBV6-5; j_gene: TRBJ2-7; CDR3aa: CASSHRYEQYF
v_gene: TRBV6-2/TRBV6-3; j_gene: TRBJ2-1; CDR3aa: CASSPGTSGRIHEQFF
v_gene: TRBV12-3/TRBV12-4; j_gene: TRBJ2-7; CDR3aa: CASAILARSSYEQYF
v_gene: TRBV28; j_gene: TRBJ2-7; CDR3aa: CASKQGSPRSSYEQYF
v_gene: TRBV20-1; j_gene: TRBJ2-1; CDR3aa: CSARHQGSGIYNEQFF
v_gene: TRBV28; j_gene: TRBJ1-1; CDR3aa: CASSPHRGGTEAFF
v_gene: TRBV12-3/TRBV12-4; j_gene: TRBJ2-3; CDR3aa: CASSLHGRRGDTQYF
v_gene: TRBV7-2; j_gene: TRBJ2-7; CDR3aa: CASSLFRYEQYF
v_gene: TRBV7-9; j_gene: TRBJ1-1; CDR3aa: CASSLSLGARGTEAFF
v_gene: TRBV6-2/TRBV6-3; j_gene: TRBJ1-5; CDR3aa: CASRPGQRRDNQPQHF
v_gene: TRBV5-1; j_gene: TRBJ1-2; CDR3aa: CASSPDVYGYTF
v_gene: TRBV20-1; j_gene: TRBJ1-5; CDR3aa: CSARDRRPWDQPQHF
v_gene: TRBV7-2; j_gene: TRBJ2-7; CDR3aa: CASSRRSGPEGYEQYF
v_gene: TRBV18; j_gene: TRBJ2-1; CDR3aa: CASSPPAQYNEQFF
v_gene: TRBV5-1; j_gene: TRBJ2-2; CDR3aa: CASIWDRAAGELFF
v_gene: TRBV12-3/TRBV12-4; j_gene: TRBJ2-1; CDR3aa: CASSPPPGTFYNEQFF
v_gene: TRBV4-3; j_gene: TRBJ1-4; CDR3aa: CASSLNRGEDEKLFF
v_gene: TRBV7-2; j_gene: TRBJ2-3; CDR3aa: CASHVGGRTDTQYF
v_gene: TRBV29-1; j_gene: TRBJ2-2; CDR3aa: CSSRQGSDTGELFF
v_gene: TRBV15; j_gene: TRBJ2-3; CDR3aa: CATSVDRGGADTQYF
v_gene: TRBV5-6; j_gene: TRBJ2-2; CDR3aa: CASSLRTGRTGELFF
v_gene: TRBV2; j_gene: TRBJ2-7; CDR3aa: CASRMTPATYEQYF
v_gene: TRBV3-1; j_gene: TRBJ2-1; CDR3aa: CASSQGRLEVGEQFF